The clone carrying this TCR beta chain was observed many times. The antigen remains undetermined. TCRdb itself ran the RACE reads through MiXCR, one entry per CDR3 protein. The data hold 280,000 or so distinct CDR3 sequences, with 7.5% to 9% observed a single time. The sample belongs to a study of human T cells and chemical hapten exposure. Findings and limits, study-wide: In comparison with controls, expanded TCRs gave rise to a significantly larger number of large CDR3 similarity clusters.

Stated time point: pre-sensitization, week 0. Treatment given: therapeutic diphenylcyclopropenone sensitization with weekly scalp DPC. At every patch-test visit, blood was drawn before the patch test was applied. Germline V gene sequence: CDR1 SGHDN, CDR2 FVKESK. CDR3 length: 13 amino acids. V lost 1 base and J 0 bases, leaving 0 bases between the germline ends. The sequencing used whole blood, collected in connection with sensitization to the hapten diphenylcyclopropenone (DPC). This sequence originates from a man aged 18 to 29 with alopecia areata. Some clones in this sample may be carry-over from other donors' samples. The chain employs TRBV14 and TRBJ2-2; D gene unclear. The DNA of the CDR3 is TGTGCCAGCAGCCAAGCGAACACCGGGGAGCTGTTTTTT. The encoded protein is CASSQANTGELFF.